Listed here are 7 T cell receptor beta chains from one sample, sequenced in a study of beta chain features in type 1 diabetes. The sequenced template was cDNA made from the entire isolated RNA. Sequencing was performed with immunoSEQ multiplex PCR; in TCRdb, only in-frame clones are kept and a portion is missing. The data show 200,000 to 250,000 clones, over 9.5% seen once. Sequenced material: naive CD4+ T cells from blood. The receptors derive from a woman between 18 and 30 years old in good health.

The chain combines TRBV5-1 with TRBJ2-2; the D gene is possibly TRBD2 (6 bases). V shed 3 bases and J shed 6 bases, with 12 bases lying between them. The germline V gene has CDR1 SGHRS and CDR2 YFSETQ. The CDR3 is 14 amino acids. CDR3 protein: CASSSGTGAGELFF. In DNA, the CDR3 is TGCGCCAGCAGCTCAGGGACTGGCGCCGGGGAGCTGTTTTTT.

Ten or more counts support this clone. The identical CDR3 is also encoded by other nucleotide sequences in the sample. The gene calls are TRBV30 and TRBJ2-3, with a weak D call TRBD2 (5 bases). The germline CDR1 and CDR2 sequences are GTSNPN and SVGIG (reference sequence). V lost 2 bases, J lost 4 bases, and 7 bases lay in between. The CDR3 is made up of 12 amino acids. The CDR3, as DNA: TGTGCCTGGAGTCCGGGATCAGATACGCAGTATTTT. Protein sequence: CAWSPGSDTQYF.

The chain joins TRBV7-2 to TRBJ1-1; 8 bases align to TRBD1. The ends lost 4 bases at V and 3 bases at J; junction bases unmatched: 19. Germline values: CDR1 SGHTA, CDR2 FQGNSA. The CDR3 is 19 amino acids. The CDR3 region is CASSSTKTGQGRSYTEAFF. In DNA form, the CDR3 reads TGTGCCAGCAGCTCTACGAAGACCGGACAGGGACGGAGCTACACTGAAGCTTTCTTT. The variable domain in full, with the rest retrieved from reference TRBV7-2 and TRBJ1-1, is GAGVSQSPSNKVTEKGKDVELRCDPISGHTALYWYRQSLGQGLEFLIYFQGNSAPDKSGLPSDRFSAERTGGSVSTLTIQRTQQEDSAVYLCASSSTKTGQGRSYTEAFFGQGTRLTVV.

This chain uses TRBV7-9 with TRBJ1-1; 10 nucleotides match TRBD1. The germline V gene has CDR1 SEHNR and CDR2 FQNEAQ (reference sequence). J lost 6 bases, V lost 5 bases, and 12 bases had no gene match. CDR3 length: 16 residues. CDR3 amino acids: CASSTTKGQGKPEAFF. The CDR3 DNA reads as TGTGCCAGCAGCACTACTAAGGGACAGGGGAAGCCTGAAGCTTTCTTT.

The CDR3: CSAGGAEAFF. DNA of the CDR3: TGCAGCGCTGGGGGGGCAGAAGCTTTCTTT. The V gene is TRBV29-1, the J gene TRBJ1-1; D is perhaps TRBD1 (6 bases). V was cut by 7 bases and J by 8 bases, with 11 bases left in between. CDR3 size: 10 residues. Per germline, CDR1 SQVTM and CDR2 ANQGSEA.

The chain has TRBV10-3 and TRBJ1-1; D might be TRBD1 (5 bases). V lost 8 bases, J lost 0 bases, and 16 bases lay in between. CDR1 is ENHRY, CDR2 SYGVKD, per germline. This CDR3 has 15 residues. The DNA for the CDR3 is TGTGCCATCTCCCAGGCCCAGGGAATGAACACTGAAGCTTTCTTT. It translates to CAISQAQGMNTEAFF.

The chain combines TRBV18 with TRBJ1-1; D may be TRBD1 (5 bases). Germline CDR1 is KGHSH and CDR2 is LQKENI. V dropped 6 bases and J dropped 5 bases, with 13 bases sitting between them. There are 13 residues in the CDR3. The CDR3 reads CASSKNDRTEAFF. Here the CDR3 DNA reads TGTGCCAGCTCGAAAAACGACAGAACTGAAGCTTTCTTT.